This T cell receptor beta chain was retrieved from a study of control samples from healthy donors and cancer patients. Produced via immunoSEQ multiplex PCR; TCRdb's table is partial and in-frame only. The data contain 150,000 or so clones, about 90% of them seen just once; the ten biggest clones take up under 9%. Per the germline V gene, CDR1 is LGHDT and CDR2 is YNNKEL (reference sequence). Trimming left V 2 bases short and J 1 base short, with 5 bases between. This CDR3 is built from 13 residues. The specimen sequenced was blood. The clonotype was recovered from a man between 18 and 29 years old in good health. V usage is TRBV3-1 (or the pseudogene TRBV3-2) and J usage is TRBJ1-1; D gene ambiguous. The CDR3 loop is CASSQHRNTEAFF. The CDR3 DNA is TGTGCCAGCAGCCAACATCGGAACACTGAAGCTTTCTTT.